This T cell receptor beta chain appears in the sequencing data of a study of shared clonotypes between healthy human individuals. Study at large: Sampling drew on donors who were two women and a few men aged 18 to 49. Study-level results: Large sequencing depth failed to make sorted-subset sequencing complete, rarefaction showed. There were few donors, and this limited the genetic and exposure-history diversity represented.

This clone has more than one count but fewer than ten. The antigen remains undetermined. Germline values: CDR1 LNHDA, CDR2 SQIVND (reference sequence). V lost 8 bases and J 1 base, leaving 11 bases between the germline ends. The CDR3 consists of 13 residues. Replicate PCRs for sorted subsets used approximately 190 ng DNA; this equaled 30,000 to 35,000 T cell genomes. Data came from immunoSEQ multiplex PCR; TCRdb stores just in-frame clones and leaves some out. The table lists roughly 2.5 million clones, over 85% of them singletons. The source of this sequence is a man aged 18 to 35 in good health. The specimen sequenced was naive CD4+ T cells sorted from blood. Indicated subset: CD45RA+ positively selected. V gene TRBV19 combines with J gene TRBJ1-1; D not certain. DNA for the CDR3: TGTGCCAGTGGATGGGCTCGGAACACTGAAGCTTTCTTT. Translation gives CASGWARNTEAFF.